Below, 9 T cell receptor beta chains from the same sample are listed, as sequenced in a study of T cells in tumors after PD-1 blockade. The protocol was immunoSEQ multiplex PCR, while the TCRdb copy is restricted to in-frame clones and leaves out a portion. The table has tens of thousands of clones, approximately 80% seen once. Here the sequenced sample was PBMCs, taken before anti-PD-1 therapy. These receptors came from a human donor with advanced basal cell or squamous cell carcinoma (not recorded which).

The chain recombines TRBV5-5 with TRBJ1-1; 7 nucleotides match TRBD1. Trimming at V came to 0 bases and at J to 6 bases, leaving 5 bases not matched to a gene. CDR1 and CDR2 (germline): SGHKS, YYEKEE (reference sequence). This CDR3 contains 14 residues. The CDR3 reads CASSLEETGPEAFF. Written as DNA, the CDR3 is TGTGCCAGCAGCTTGGAGGAGACAGGGCCTGAAGCTTTCTTT.

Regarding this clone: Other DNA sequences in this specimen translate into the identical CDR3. The DNA for the CDR3 is TGTGCCAGTAGTATAGGGAGGAGCTACGAGCAGTACTTC. Translation gives CASSIGRSYEQYF. V usage is TRBV19 and J usage is TRBJ2-7; D is possibly TRBD2 (5 bases). Per the germline V gene, CDR1 is LNHDA and CDR2 is SQIVND (reference sequence). CDR3 size: 13 residues. Trimming pared 1 base from V and 3 bases from J, leaving 7 bases between.

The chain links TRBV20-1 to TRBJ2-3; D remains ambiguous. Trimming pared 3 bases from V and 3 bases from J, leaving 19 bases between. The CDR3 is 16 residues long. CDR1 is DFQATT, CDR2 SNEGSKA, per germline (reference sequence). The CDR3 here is CSASKVAEDATDTQYF. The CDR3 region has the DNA TGCAGTGCTAGTAAGGTGGCCGAGGACGCAACAGATACGCAGTATTTT.

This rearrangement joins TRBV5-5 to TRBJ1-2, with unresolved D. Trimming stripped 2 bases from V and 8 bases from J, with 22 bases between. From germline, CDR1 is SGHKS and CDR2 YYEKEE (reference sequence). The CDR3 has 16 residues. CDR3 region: CASSLEDPGTTGGYTF. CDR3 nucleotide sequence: TGTGCCAGCAGCTTAGAGGACCCGGGAACTACCGGCGGCTACACCTTC.

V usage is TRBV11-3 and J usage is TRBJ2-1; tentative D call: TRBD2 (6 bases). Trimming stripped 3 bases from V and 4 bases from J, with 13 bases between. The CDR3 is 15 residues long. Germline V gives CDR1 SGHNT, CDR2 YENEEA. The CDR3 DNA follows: TGTGCCAGCAGCTTGAGCGGAGGGATATACAATGAGCAGTTCTTC. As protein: CASSLSGGIYNEQFF.

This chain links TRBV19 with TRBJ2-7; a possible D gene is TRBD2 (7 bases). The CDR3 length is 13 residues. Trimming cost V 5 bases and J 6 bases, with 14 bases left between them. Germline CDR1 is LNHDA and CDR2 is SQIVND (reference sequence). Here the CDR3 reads CASSQGRGSEQYF. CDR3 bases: TGTGCCAGTAGTCAAGGGAGGGGGTCCGAGCAGTACTTC.

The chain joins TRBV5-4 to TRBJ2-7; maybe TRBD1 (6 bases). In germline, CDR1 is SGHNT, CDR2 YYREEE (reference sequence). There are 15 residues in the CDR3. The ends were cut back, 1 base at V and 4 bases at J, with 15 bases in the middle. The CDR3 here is CASSLPQGQGYEQYF. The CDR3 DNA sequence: TGTGCCAGCAGCTTGCCGCAGGGGCAGGGGTACGAGCAGTACTTC.

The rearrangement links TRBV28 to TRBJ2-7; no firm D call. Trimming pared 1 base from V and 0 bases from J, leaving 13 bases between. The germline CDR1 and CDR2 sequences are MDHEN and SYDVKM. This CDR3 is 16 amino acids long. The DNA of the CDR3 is TGTGCCAGCAGTTTATTAACTTCCCTCACCTCCTACGAGCAGTACTTC. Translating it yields CASSLLTSLTSYEQYF.

The CDR3: CASYPEGGALIHSPLHF. DNA for the CDR3: TGTGCCAGCTACCCCGAGGGAGGGGCGCTTATACATTCACCCCTCCACTTT. The chain carries TRBV27 and TRBJ1-6; a weak D match, TRBD1 (5 bases). Trimming removed 8 bases at V and 8 bases at J, with 25 bases between. There are 17 residues in the CDR3. Germline assignment: CDR1 MNHEY and CDR2 SMNVEV (reference sequence).